This TCR beta chain was recovered during a study of PD-L1 blockade in urothelial cancer. Study context: A median blood sample held roughly 150,000 T cells and under 85,000 unique TCRs. Regarding the study as a whole: The study found that durable-benefit patients expanded tumor-associated blood clones more at 3 weeks.

Generated by immunoSEQ multiplex PCR, the TCRdb table keeps only in-frame clones and is missing some. The data show roughly 41,000 clones, with 82% seen just once and around 18% held by the top ten. V lost 0 bases to trimming and J lost 1 base, with 5 bases between them. This CDR3 spans 14 amino acids. CDR1 and CDR2 (germline): LNHDA, SQIVND (reference sequence). In its sample, this clone was seen a few times. Its cognate antigen is unknown. This TCR came from a man in his 60s with urothelial cancer. Sequencing used PBMCs, obtained around atezolizumab (anti-PD-L1) treatment. The chain joins TRBV19 to TRBJ2-3; no clear D. In DNA, the CDR3 is TGTGCCAGTAGTATAGATCAGGGCACAGATACGCAGTATTTT. As protein: CASSIDQGTDTQYF.